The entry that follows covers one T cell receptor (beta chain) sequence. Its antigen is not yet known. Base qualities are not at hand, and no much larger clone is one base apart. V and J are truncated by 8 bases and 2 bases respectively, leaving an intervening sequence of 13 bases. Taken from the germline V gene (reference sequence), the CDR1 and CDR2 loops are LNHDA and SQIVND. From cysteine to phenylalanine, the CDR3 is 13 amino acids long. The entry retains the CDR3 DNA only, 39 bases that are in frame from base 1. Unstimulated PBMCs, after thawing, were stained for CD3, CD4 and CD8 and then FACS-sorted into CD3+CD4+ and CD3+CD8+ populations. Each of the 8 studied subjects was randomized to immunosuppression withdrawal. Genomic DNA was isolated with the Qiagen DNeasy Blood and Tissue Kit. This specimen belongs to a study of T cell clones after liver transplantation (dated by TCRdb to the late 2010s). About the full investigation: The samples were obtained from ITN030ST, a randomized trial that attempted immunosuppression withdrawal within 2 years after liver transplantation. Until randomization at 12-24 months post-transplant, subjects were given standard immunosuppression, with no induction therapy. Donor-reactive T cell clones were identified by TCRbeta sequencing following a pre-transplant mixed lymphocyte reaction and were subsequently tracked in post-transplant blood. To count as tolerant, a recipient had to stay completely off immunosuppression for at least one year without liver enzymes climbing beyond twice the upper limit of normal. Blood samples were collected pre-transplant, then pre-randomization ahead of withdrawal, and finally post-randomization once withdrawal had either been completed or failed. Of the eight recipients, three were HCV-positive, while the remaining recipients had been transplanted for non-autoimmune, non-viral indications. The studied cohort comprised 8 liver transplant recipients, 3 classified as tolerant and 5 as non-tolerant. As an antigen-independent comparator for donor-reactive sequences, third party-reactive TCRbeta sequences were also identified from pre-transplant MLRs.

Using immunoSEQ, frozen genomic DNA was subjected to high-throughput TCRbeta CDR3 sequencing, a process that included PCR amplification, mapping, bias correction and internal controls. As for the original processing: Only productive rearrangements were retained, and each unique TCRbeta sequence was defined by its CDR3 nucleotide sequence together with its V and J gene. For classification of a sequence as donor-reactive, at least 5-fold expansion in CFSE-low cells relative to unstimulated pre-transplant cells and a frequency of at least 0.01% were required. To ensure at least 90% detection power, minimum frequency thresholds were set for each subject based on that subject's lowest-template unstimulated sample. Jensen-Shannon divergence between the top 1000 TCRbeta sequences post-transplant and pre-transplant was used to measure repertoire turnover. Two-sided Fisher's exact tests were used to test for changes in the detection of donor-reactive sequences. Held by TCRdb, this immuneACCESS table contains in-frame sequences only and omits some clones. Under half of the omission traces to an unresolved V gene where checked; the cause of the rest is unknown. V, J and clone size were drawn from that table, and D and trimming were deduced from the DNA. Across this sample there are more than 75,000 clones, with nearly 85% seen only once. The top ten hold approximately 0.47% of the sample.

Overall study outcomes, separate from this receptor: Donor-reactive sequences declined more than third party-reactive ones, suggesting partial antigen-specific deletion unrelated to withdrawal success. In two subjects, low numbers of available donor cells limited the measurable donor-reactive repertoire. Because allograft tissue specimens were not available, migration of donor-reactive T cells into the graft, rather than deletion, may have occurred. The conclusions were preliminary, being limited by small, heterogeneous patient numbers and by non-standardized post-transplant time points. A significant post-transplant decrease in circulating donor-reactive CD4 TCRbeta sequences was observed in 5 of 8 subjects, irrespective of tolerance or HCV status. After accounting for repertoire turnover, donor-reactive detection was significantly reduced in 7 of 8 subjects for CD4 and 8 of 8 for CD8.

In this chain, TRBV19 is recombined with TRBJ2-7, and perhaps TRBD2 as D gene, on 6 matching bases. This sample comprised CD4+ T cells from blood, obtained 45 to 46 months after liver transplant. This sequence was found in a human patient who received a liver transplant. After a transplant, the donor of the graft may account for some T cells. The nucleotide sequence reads TGTGCCAGTTCGAGCGGGCCAGCCTACGAGCAGTACTTC. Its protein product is CASSSGPAYEQYF.